This entry lists 26 T cell receptor beta chains sequenced from one sample in a study of cytomegalovirus exposure and HLA in healthy donors. PCR amplification relied on 60 Vbeta primers (plus 13 Jbeta primers). Assay: immunoSEQ multiplex PCR; the TCRdb copy retains only in-frame clones and omits some. The repertoire holds about 98,000 clones, with around 86% as singletons. Sequenced sample: PBMCs. The receptors were sampled from a female donor in good health and CMV-seropositive.

The chain combines TRBV4-2 with TRBJ2-1; D gene uncertain. CDR3 length: 15 amino acids. Trimming took 4 bases from V and 5 from J, leaving 15 bases between them. Germline CDR1 LGHNA, CDR2 YNFKEQ. CDR3 nucleotide sequence: TGTGCCAGCAGCCGCGCCCTCGAGCCCGACAATGAGCAGTTCTTC. Amino acid sequence: CASSRALEPDNEQFF.

The V call is TRBV28, the J call TRBJ1-5; 7 bases are a match to TRBD1. The germline V gene encodes CDR1 MDHEN and CDR2 SYDVKM. This CDR3 has 16 amino acids. Trimming took 7 bases from V and 0 from J; bases not matched to a gene: 9. The CDR3 sequence is CASIGIRGSSNQPQHF. The CDR3 DNA reads as TGTGCCAGCATCGGTATCAGGGGGAGTAGCAATCAGCCCCAGCATTTT. The full variable domain, with the rest looked up from reference TRBV28 and TRBJ1-5, is DVKVTQSSRYLVKRTGEKVFLECVQDMDHENMFWYRQDPGLGLRLIYFSYDVKMKEKGDIPEGYSVSREKKERFSLILESASTNQTSMYLCASIGIRGSSNQPQHFGDGTRLSIL.

The chain is built from TRBV28 and TRBJ1-1; 7 nucleotides match TRBD1. This CDR3 spans 15 amino acids. With V trimmed by 4 bases and J by 5 bases, 10 bases remained unmatched. Per the germline V gene, CDR1 is MDHEN and CDR2 is SYDVKM. The CDR3 DNA reads as TGTGCCAGCAGTTCCACAGGGGCGCCGGGGACTGAAGCTTTCTTT. Protein: CASSSTGAPGTEAFF.

The chain employs TRBV12-5 and TRBJ2-7; 12 nucleotides agree with TRBD1. Per germline, CDR1 LGHNT and CDR2 FRNRAP. The CDR3 is 20 amino acids. The V and J ends lost 3 bases and 4 bases, in that order; junction bases with no gene match: 19. This CDR3 is CASGFARSGTGGLLLYEQYF. The CDR3 nucleotides are TGTGCTAGTGGTTTCGCCCGCTCTGGGACAGGGGGCCTCCTACTATACGAGCAGTACTTC.

This chain joins TRBV5-4 and TRBJ2-5; 12 nucleotides agree with TRBD2. There are 16 residues in the CDR3. The ends lost 4 bases at V and 2 bases at J; junction bases unmatched: 6. The germline gives CDR1 SGHNT, CDR2 YYREEE (reference sequence). CDR3 bases: TGTGCCAGCAGCGGCGGGACTAGCGGGTTTCAAGAGACCCAGTACTTC. Protein product: CASSGGTSGFQETQYF.

This clone was observed a few times. The rearrangement uses TRBV5-1 and TRBJ1-5; the D gene is possibly TRBD1 (6 bases). Looked up from germline, CDR1 is SGHRS and CDR2 is YFSETQ. Trimming took 4 bases from V and 4 from J, leaving 15 bases between them. CDR3 size: 15 residues. The CDR3 DNA reads TGCGCCAGCAGCCCCGTCACAGGGAGTAATCAGCCCCAGCATTTT. This gives the protein CASSPVTGSNQPQHF.

The chain has TRBV6-6 and TRBJ1-1, with TRBD1 identical over 7 bases. V shed 5 bases, J shed 5 bases, and the junction held 14 bases outside the gene matches. Germline lookup yields CDR1 MNHNY and CDR2 SVGAGI (reference sequence). CDR3 length: 16 residues. CDR3 amino acids: CASSRQSGQGVTEAFF. CDR3 DNA sequence: TGTGCCAGCAGTCGACAATCTGGGCAGGGGGTTACTGAAGCTTTCTTT.

The chain links TRBV5-4 to TRBJ1-3, with 7 positions matching TRBD1. In germline, CDR1 is SGHNT, CDR2 YYREEE (reference sequence). CDR3 size: 16 residues. V shed 4 bases, J shed 0 bases, and the junction held 7 bases outside the gene matches. CDR3 DNA: TGTGCCAGCAGCAGTCCGACAGGGCTCTCTGGAAACACCATATATTTT. Translation gives CASSSPTGLSGNTIYF.

The chain joins TRBV11-2 to TRBJ2-6; 7 bases are shared with TRBD1. The CDR3 extends over 17 amino acids. The germline V gene encodes CDR1 SGHAT and CDR2 FQNNGV. Losses at the gene ends were 1 base for V and 1 base for J; bases not matched to a gene: 4. CDR3 DNA: TGTGCCAGCAGCTTAGGAATGGGACAGTCTGGGGCCAACGTCCTGACTTTC. Amino acid sequence: CASSLGMGQSGANVLTF.

This clone occurred a few times. The V and J genes are TRBV5-6 and TRBJ1-5; 9 positions agree with TRBD1. With 3 bases clipped from V and 10 bases from J, the junction kept 5 bases outside the gene matches. Per the germline V gene, CDR1 is SGHDT and CDR2 is YYEEEE. The CDR3 consists of 13 residues. In nucleotides, the CDR3 is TGTGCCAGCAGCTACGGGACAGGGACACCCCAGCATTTT. This codes for CASSYGTGTPQHF. Filled out from reference TRBV5-6 and TRBJ1-5, the complete variable domain reads DAGVTQSPTHLIKTRGQQVTLRCSPKSGHDTVSWYQQALGQGPQFIFQYYEEEERQRGNFPDRFSGHQFPNYSSELNVNALLLGDSALYLCASSYGTGTPQHFGDGTRLSIL.

The genes are TRBV5-1 and TRBJ1-1; weak D call: TRBD1 (6 bases). Germline CDR1 reads SGHRS; CDR2 reads YFSETQ. The CDR3 contains 14 residues. V was cut by 2 bases and J by 5 bases, with 13 bases left in between. CDR3 sequence: CASSFRRGDTEAFF. In nucleotides, the CDR3 is TGCGCCAGCAGCTTCCGCAGGGGTGATACTGAAGCTTTCTTT.

This clone was recorded only once. The gene calls are TRBV2 and TRBJ2-1; possible D gene TRBD2, 6 bases. The CDR3 runs 14 residues. With 8 bases removed from V and 0 bases from J, the gap between germline ends came to 11 bases. Per germline, CDR1 SNHLY and CDR2 FYNNEI. CDR3 residues: CASFLANSYNEQFF. CDR3 coding DNA: TGTGCCAGCTTTCTAGCGAACTCCTACAATGAGCAGTTCTTC.

CDR3 DNA sequence: TGTGCCAGCAGTGACTATGGGGGACTTTATAGCAATCAGCCCCAGCATTTT. Its translation is CASSDYGGLYSNQPQHF. V gene TRBV6-4 combines with J gene TRBJ1-5; possible D gene TRBD1, 5 bases. CDR1 is MRHNA and CDR2 is SNTAGT in the germline V gene. The CDR3 extends over 17 amino acids. Trimming removed 1 base from V and 0 bases from J, with 13 bases in between.

The gene calls are TRBV10-3 and TRBJ2-7, with 11 bases that match TRBD2. This CDR3 contains 15 residues. Germline CDR1 and CDR2: ENHRY and SYGVKD. The V gene end was trimmed by 3 bases and the J gene end by 2 bases; junction bases not matched to a gene: 3. CDR3 nucleotides: TGTGCCATCAGTGATGGGACTAGCGGCACCTACGAGCAGTACTTC. It translates to CAISDGTSGTYEQYF.

The chain carries TRBV6-5 and TRBJ2-5; D is uncertain. The J call may not be correct, given that the DNA end is closer to TRBJ2-7. The CDR3 sequence is 14 residues long. CDR1 and CDR2 from the germline V gene are MNHEY and SVGAGI. The CDR3 DNA reads TGTGCCAGCAGCCCCCTCGGCGGCTCCTACGAGCAGTACTTC. Translated: CASSPLGGSYEQYF.

The chain employs TRBV19 and TRBJ2-7, with D possibly being TRBD1 (7 bases). Looked up from germline, CDR1 is LNHDA and CDR2 is SQIVND (reference sequence). V shed 7 bases and J shed 6 bases, with 16 bases lying between them. The CDR3 consists of 13 residues. As DNA, the CDR3 is TGTGCCAGTACCCCCCGACAGGGACTCGAGCAGTACTTC. It encodes CASTPRQGLEQYF.

J is TRBJ2-3 and V is TRBV10-3, with D maybe TRBD2 (7 bases). The CDR3 runs to 13 residues. The V end lost 8 bases, the J end lost 3 bases, and 12 bases lay between the germline ends. Germline values: CDR1 ENHRY, CDR2 SYGVKD. CDR3 DNA: TGTGCCATCTCGGGGGGCGTGACAGATACGCAGTATTTT. This translates into CAISGGVTDTQYF.

This chain connects TRBV7-9 to TRBJ1-2; the match to TRBD1 covers 7 bases. CDR3 length equals 15 residues. Germline CDR1 reads SEHNR; CDR2 reads FQNEAQ (reference sequence). V was clipped by 1 base and J by 4 bases; unmatched bases: 6. The DNA for the CDR3 is TGTGCCAGCAGCTTAGGCGACAGGGCGATCTATGGCTACACCTTC. Translation: CASSLGDRAIYGYTF.

The J gene is TRBJ2-5, the V gene TRBV29-1, with 9 bases fitting TRBD1. In germline, CDR1 is SQVTM, CDR2 ANQGSEA. The CDR3 runs to 15 residues. The junction had 10 bases not matched to a gene; V was cut back by 6 bases and J by 2 bases. CDR3 DNA: TGCAGCGTGGGAAGGACAGGGGACCAACAAGAGACCCAGTACTTC. Its translation is CSVGRTGDQQETQYF.

J is TRBJ1-1 and V is TRBV28; D is unclear. Germline V lookup: CDR1 MDHEN, CDR2 SYDVKM. Trimming took 6 bases from V and 1 from J, leaving 12 bases between them. The CDR3 is 14 residues long. CDR3 nucleotides: TGTGCCAGCAGCGGACGGGGAGGGAACACTGAAGCTTTCTTT. It codes for CASSGRGGNTEAFF.

This clone was picked up one time. The junction departs from the called germline gene at one end, perhaps through a read error. The V and J genes are TRBV2 and TRBJ2-7; perhaps TRBD1 as D (7 bases). This CDR3 contains 12 residues. Germline CDR1 SNHLY, CDR2 FYNNEI. The chain's CDR3 is CASREEAGGLYF. CDR3 DNA sequence: TGTGCCAGCAGGGAAGAGGCAGGGGGGCTGTACTTC.

This sequence joins TRBV7-9 and TRBJ2-5; 9 nucleotides align to TRBD2. The CDR3 totals 15 residues. V dropped 1 base and J dropped 5; count of bases not matched to a gene: 5. Germline values: CDR1 SEHNR, CDR2 FQNEAQ (reference sequence). CDR3 residues: CASSLGTSERETQYF. In nucleotides, the CDR3 is TGTGCCAGCAGCTTAGGGACTAGCGAACGGGAGACCCAGTACTTC.

The CDR3, as DNA: TGTGCCAGTATAGGGGGGACAGGGGGTTCCAATCAGCCCCAGCATTTT. Its translation: CASIGGTGGSNQPQHF. V is TRBV19 and J is TRBJ1-5, with TRBD1 matching 11 bases. CDR3 length: 16 residues. Looked up from germline, CDR1 is LNHDA and CDR2 is SQIVND (reference sequence). After removal of 7 bases from V and 3 bases from J, the junction contained 8 bases not matched to a gene.

The rearrangement joins TRBV10-1 to TRBJ1-1; D is ambiguous. In germline, CDR1 is WNHNN, CDR2 SYGVQD (reference sequence). The V end was cut by 8 bases, the J end by 5 bases, with 9 bases between. The CDR3 has 11 amino acids. This CDR3 reads CASQRGTEAFF. CDR3 sequence (DNA): TGCGCCAGCCAACGGGGAACTGAAGCTTTCTTT.

V and J are TRBV19 and TRBJ2-5, with TRBD1 matching 10 bases. V trimming: 5 bases; J trimming: 1 base; junction bases outside the gene matches: 10. The CDR3 consists of 17 residues. Germline CDR1 and CDR2: LNHDA and SQIVND (reference sequence). The CDR3 bases are TGTGCCAGTAGTGGGCGCCGGGACAGGGGTTCCCAAGAGACCCAGTACTTC. Protein sequence: CASSGRRDRGSQETQYF.

The chain employs TRBV4-1 and TRBJ1-3; 9 nucleotides agree with TRBD1. Germline V lookup: CDR1 MGHRA, CDR2 YSYEKL. The CDR3 totals 14 residues. V shed 4 bases, J shed 2 bases, and the junction held 0 bases outside the gene matches. This chain's CDR3 is CASSRDRAGNTIYF. CDR3 coding DNA: TGCGCCAGCAGCCGGGACAGGGCTGGAAACACCATATATTTT.